These T cell receptor beta chains were read from a single sample in a study of beta chain features in type 1 diabetes. Here immunoSEQ multiplex PCR was the method, and the copy in TCRdb shows in-frame clones only, minus some. Of more than 250,000 clones detected, about 13% appear once; the ten largest clones hold about 0.015%. The sequenced material came from naive CD4+ T cells from blood. All receptors come from a young man with type 1 diabetes. The CDR3 runs from the conserved cysteine through the conserved F or W. Fields, in order: clone size, V gene, J gene, D gene, CDR3 protein, CDR3 DNA. The D gene is left open where the match is weak. Clone size, where shown, is once, few, many, or a class for clones that have expanded.

.	TRBV18	TRBJ2-7	TRBD1	CASSRLTGTGGAGMNEQYF	TGTGCCAGCTCACGCTTAACCGGGACAGGGGGCGCTGGGATGAACGAGCAGTACTTC
.	TRBV2	TRBJ1-5	TRBD1	CASVRSGGGNQPQHF	TGTGCCAGCGTCCGTTCAGGGGGAGGCAATCAGCCCCAGCATTTT
.	TRBV7-9	TRBJ2-2	.	CASSLDQGRAGELFF	TGTGCCAGCAGCTTAGACCAGGGCCGTGCCGGGGAGCTGTTTTTT
few	TRBV18	TRBJ1-4	TRBD1	CASSRGQGGEKLFF	TGTGCCAGCTCACGGGGACAGGGCGGTGAAAAACTGTTTTTT
few	TRBV6-5	TRBJ1-1	.	CASRRPNTEAFF	TGTGCCAGCAGGAGGCCGAACACTGAAGCTTTCTTT
few	TRBV5-1	TRBJ2-7	.	CASSSPGTSRDYEQYF	TGCGCCAGCAGCAGCCCCGGGACTTCACGCGATTACGAGCAGTACTTC
few	TRBV5-4	TRBJ1-1	TRBD1	CASSRGQGVTEAFF	TGTGCCAGCAGTAGAGGACAGGGGGTCACTGAAGCTTTCTTT
.	TRBV5-4	TRBJ2-7	.	CAYRVQGLYEQYF	TGTGCCTATAGGGTTCAGGGGTTGTACGAGCAGTACTTC
.	TRBV6-5	TRBJ1-5	TRBD1	CASMGQGVSQPQHF	TGTGCCAGCATGGGACAGGGCGTAAGTCAGCCCCAGCATTTT
.	TRBV6-5	TRBJ1-5	TRBD1	CASRSGTGSNQPQHF	TGTGCCAGCAGATCCGGGACAGGGAGCAATCAGCCCCAGCATTTT
.	TRBV28	TRBJ2-7	TRBD1	CASSRTGLTYEQYF	TGTGCCAGCAGTCGGACAGGTTTAACCTACGAGCAGTACTTC
.	TRBV25-1	TRBJ2-6	.	CASTLSGANVLTF	TGTGCCAGCACTCTCTCTGGGGCCAACGTCCTGACTTTC
few	TRBV18	TRBJ1-5	TRBD1	CASSPTGENQPQHF	TGTGCCAGCTCACCGACAGGGGAAAATCAGCCCCAGCATTTT
.	TRBV21-1	TRBJ2-1	.	CARNPGGGRTNNEQFF	TGTGCCAGAAACCCAGGGGGCGGGAGAACCAACAATGAGCAGTTCTTC
.	TRBV7-6	TRBJ1-2	TRBD1	CASSDPRIMKTGANYGYTF	TGTGCCAGCAGCGACCCCCGAATCATGAAGACAGGGGCCAACTATGGCTACACCTTC
few	TRBV2	TRBJ2-5	TRBD1	CASGGQGETQYF	TGTGCCAGCGGAGGACAGGGTGAGACCCAGTACTTC
few	TRBV29-1	TRBJ1-2	.	CSAERPGRGGYTF	TGCAGCGCCGAGAGGCCGGGTCGAGGAGGCTACACCTTC
.	TRBV7-2	TRBJ2-5	.	CASSPPRGSGLETQYF	TGTGCCAGCAGCCCCCCCCGGGGGAGCGGTCTTGAGACCCAGTACTTC
.	TRBV29-1	TRBJ1-4	TRBD1	CSVGGVNRGLELFF	TGCAGCGTTGGGGGGGTTAACAGGGGGCTAGAACTGTTTTTT
.	TRBV5-4	TRBJ2-5	.	CASSLDSQETQYF	TGTGCCAGCAGCTTAGACAGTCAAGAGACCCAGTACTTC
.	TRBV28	TRBJ1-2	TRBD1	CASSLGTGGNYGYTF	TGTGCCAGCAGTCTCGGGACAGGGGGCAACTATGGCTACACCTTC
few	TRBV27	TRBJ2-7	.	CASRDFQGYEQYF	TGTGCCAGCCGGGACTTCCAAGGCTACGAGCAGTACTTC
few	TRBV5-1	TRBJ1-1	.	CASSLARLDTEAFF	TGCGCCAGCAGCTTAGCCAGGTTGGACACTGAAGCTTTCTTT
few	TRBV28	TRBJ2-3	TRBD2	CASSTSGSTDTQYF	TGTGCCAGCAGTACTAGCGGGAGCACAGATACGCAGTATTTT
once	TRBV4-1	TRBJ2-5	TRBD2	CASSGKRGGLAGGPRRTQYF	TGCGCCAGCAGCGGAAAGAGAGGAGGACTAGCGGGAGGTCCCCGGAGGACCCAGTACTTC
few	TRBV2	TRBJ2-7	TRBD1	CASSVPRDSRSYEQYF	TGTGCCAGCAGTGTCCCCAGGGACAGCCGCTCCTACGAGCAGTACTTC
few	TRBV7-3	TRBJ2-7	TRBD2	CASSEGLAGIDEQYF	TGTGCCAGCAGCGAGGGACTAGCGGGAATCGACGAGCAGTACTTC
.	TRBV28	TRBJ2-7	.	CASRQGYEQYF	TGTGCCAGCAGACAGGGCTACGAGCAGTACTTC
.	TRBV10-3	TRBJ2-1	TRBD2	CAISSGSYNEQFF	TGTGCCATTTCTAGCGGCTCCTACAATGAGCAGTTCTTC
few	TRBV2	TRBJ1-2	TRBD1	CASRGQGGGYTF	TGTGCCAGCAGAGGACAGGGGGGTGGCTACACCTTC
.	TRBV7-8	TRBJ1-5	.	CASSLLGGDSNQPQHF	TGTGCCAGCAGCTTACTAGGGGGGGATAGCAATCAGCCCCAGCATTTT
.	TRBV5-1	TRBJ2-1	TRBD2	CASSSGLAGADEQFF	TGCGCCAGCAGCTCCGGACTAGCGGGAGCCGATGAGCAGTTCTTC
few	TRBV2	TRBJ2-7	TRBD1	CASSSRQGRDYEQYF	TGTGCCAGCAGTTCCCGACAGGGTCGGGACTACGAGCAGTACTTC
.	TRBV4-3	TRBJ2-5	.	CASSQGSGVDF	TGCGCCAGCAGCCAAGGGTCAGGGGTGGACTTC
.	TRBV5-1	TRBJ1-4	.	CASSLGGTNEKLFF	TGCGCCAGCAGCTTGGGAGGAACTAATGAAAAACTGTTTTTT
.	TRBV15	TRBJ1-2	TRBD1	CATSRLDRAEPNYGYTF	TGTGCCACCAGCCGGTTAGACAGGGCGGAACCTAACTATGGCTACACCTTC
.	TRBV2	TRBJ2-7	TRBD1	CASEPPGQGTYEQYF	TGTGCCAGCGAACCTCCGGGACAGGGAACCTACGAGCAGTACTTC
.	TRBV5-1	TRBJ2-1	TRBD2	CASSSGIAGSYNEQFF	TGCGCCAGCAGCTCAGGGATAGCGGGATCTTACAATGAGCAGTTCTTC
.	TRBV7-3	TRBJ2-2	.	CASSFRGSPPGELFF	TGTGCCAGCAGCTTCCGAGGGTCCCCGCCCGGGGAGCTGTTTTTT
.	TRBV2	TRBJ2-1	.	CASRRAGSNNEQFF	TGTGCCAGCAGACGGGCAGGGTCCAACAATGAGCAGTTCTTC
.	TRBV27	TRBJ1-2	.	CASSRGPGYGYTF	TGTGCCAGCAGCCGAGGCCCGGGCTATGGCTACACCTTC
.	TRBV5-1	TRBJ2-3	TRBD2	CASTQAGYTDTQYF	TGCGCCAGCACCCAAGCGGGGTACACAGATACGCAGTATTTT
few	TRBV7-9	TRBJ1-2	.	CASSLEAGSGYTF	TGTGCCAGCAGCTTAGAGGCGGGATCGGGCTACACCTTC
few	TRBV18	TRBJ2-1	TRBD1	CASSPDRGYNEQFF	TGTGCCAGCTCACCGGACAGGGGGTACAATGAGCAGTTCTTC
few	TRBV6-5	TRBJ2-7	TRBD1	CASSQRQGPYEQYF	TGTGCCAGCAGCCAACGACAGGGCCCCTACGAGCAGTACTTC
.	TRBV27	TRBJ2-7	TRBD2	CASSSLYGTSLYEQYF	TGTGCCAGCAGTTCCCTCTATGGGACTAGCCTCTACGAGCAGTACTTC
few	TRBV7-2	TRBJ2-5	TRBD2	CASSRTSSGTQETQYF	TGTGCCAGCAGCCGTACCTCTAGCGGGACCCAAGAGACCCAGTACTTC
.	TRBV7-2	TRBJ2-7	.	CASSRSGLYEQYF	TGTGCCAGCAGCCGTAGCGGACTATATGAGCAGTACTTC
few	TRBV9	TRBJ2-1	TRBD2	CASSGTSGYNEQFF	TGTGCCAGCAGCGGGACTAGCGGGTACAATGAGCAGTTCTTC
.	TRBV19	TRBJ2-6	.	CASSQGSGANVLTF	TGTGCCAGTAGCCAGGGCTCTGGGGCCAACGTCCTGACTTTC
few	TRBV9	TRBJ2-1	TRBD2	CASSFTGGPGIDEQFF	TGTGCCAGCAGCTTCACGGGAGGTCCAGGAATCGATGAGCAGTTCTTC
few	TRBV7-9	TRBJ2-7	TRBD2	CASSQGPGLARYEQYF	TGTGCCAGCAGCCAAGGACCGGGACTAGCGCGCTACGAGCAGTACTTC
.	TRBV28	TRBJ2-5	TRBD1	CASSRGQETQYF	TGTGCCAGCAGCAGGGGGCAAGAGACCCAGTACTTC